The text below deals with one T cell receptor beta chain. The antigen remains unidentified. Use of 60 Vbeta and 13 Jbeta primers characterized the PCR. TCRdb's table, derived via immunoSEQ multiplex PCR, lists solely in-frame clones and lacks some. The sample shows under 200,000 clones, about three quarters of them seen only once. V dropped 5 bases and J dropped 0 bases, with 11 bases sitting between them. Germline-derived CDR1 and CDR2 are SEHNR and FQNEAQ (reference sequence). The CDR3 spans 15 residues. These data belong to a study of cytomegalovirus exposure and HLA in healthy donors. Findings and limits, study-wide: Available immune exposure information covered CMV serostatus only.

Sequencing was performed on PBMCs. The V call is TRBV7-9, the J call TRBJ1-3, with D uncertain. The sequence derives from a woman between 50 and 59 years old in good health and CMV-seropositive. CDR3: CASSKAGLSGNTIYF. Here the CDR3 DNA reads TGTGCCAGCAGCAAGGCAGGCCTCTCTGGAAACACCATATATTTT.